The 30 T cell receptor beta chains below come from one sample, sequenced in a study of blood T cell repertoires in COVID-19. Profiling relied on immunoSEQ multiplex PCR, and the TCRdb table lists in-frame clones only, not all of them. The sample lists under 300,000 clones, approximately 80% occurring once. The material sequenced was peripheral blood. The receptors stem from a man in his forties who had recovered from COVID-19.

The chain employs TRBV9 and TRBJ2-5; weak D call: TRBD2 (6 bases). In germline, CDR1 is SGDLS, CDR2 YYNGEE. Trimming shortened V by 0 bases and J by 2 bases, and 14 bases separated the two germline ends. This CDR3 is built from 16 residues. The CDR3 DNA reads TGTGCCAGCAGCGTAGCCGGGGGATACCCGCAAGAGACCCAGTACTTC. It is translated as CASSVAGGYPQETQYF.

This chain uses TRBV5-4 with TRBJ1-2; D is uncertain. Germline CDR1 is SGHNT and CDR2 is YYREEE (reference sequence). V lost 3 bases and J lost 0, with 6 bases in between. This CDR3 region has 13 residues. This chain's CDR3 is CASSSGANYGYTF. CDR3 nucleotides: TGTGCCAGCAGCTCCGGGGCTAACTATGGCTACACCTTC.

The chain links TRBV2 to TRBJ2-2; 8 bases map to TRBD1. Per germline, CDR1 SNHLY and CDR2 FYNNEI. V shed 10 bases and J 1 base; nucleotides not matched to a gene: 11. The CDR3 runs 16 residues. The CDR3 DNA is TGTGCCACCAACCCGGACGGGACAGGGAACACCGGGGAGCTGTTTTTT. It encodes CATNPDGTGNTGELFF.

The J gene is TRBJ2-1, the V gene TRBV3-1 (or the pseudogene TRBV3-2); D perhaps matches TRBD2 (6 bases). In germline, CDR1 is LGHDT, CDR2 YNNKEL (reference sequence). V lost 1 base and J lost 7, with 20 bases in between. This CDR3 has 17 residues. DNA of the CDR3: TGTGCCAGCAGCCAAGGGGATTCAGGGAGGACATGGAATGAGCAGTTCTTC. It codes for CASSQGDSGRTWNEQFF.

The chain couples TRBV19 to TRBJ2-2; 7 bases map to TRBD2. The J segment lost 4 bases and the V segment lost 4 bases, leaving 9 bases of the junction unmatched. Germline CDR1 LNHDA, CDR2 SQIVND (reference sequence). The CDR3 runs 16 residues. CDR3 coding DNA: TGTGCCAGTAGTAGAAGCGGGGCGATAAGCACCGGGGAGCTGTTTTTT. It encodes CASSRSGAISTGELFF.

The chain combines TRBV4-3 with TRBJ2-7, with D maybe TRBD2 (6 bases). Germline CDR1 LGHNA, CDR2 YSLEER. CDR3 length: 17 residues. Trimming removed 0 bases from V and 0 bases from J, with 15 bases in between. CDR3 bases: TGCGCCAGCAGCCAAGATACCGGGGGAGTTCTCTCCTACGAGCAGTACTTC. Protein sequence: CASSQDTGGVLSYEQYF.

V is TRBV2 and J is TRBJ2-5; TRBD1 agrees at 9 bases. J gave up 4 bases and V 4 bases, and 4 bases lay outside the gene matches. The germline gives CDR1 SNHLY, CDR2 FYNNEI. CDR3 size: 14 residues. The CDR3 is CASSGGQGGETQYF. In DNA, the CDR3 is TGTGCCAGCAGTGGGGGACAGGGCGGAGAGACCCAGTACTTC.

This chain uses TRBV5-1 with TRBJ2-1; the D gene is possibly TRBD1 (5 bases). This CDR3 comprises 16 residues. V was trimmed by 0 bases and J by 5 bases, leaving 15 bases between them. Germline V lookup: CDR1 SGHRS, CDR2 YFSETQ. DNA for the CDR3: TGCGCCAGCAGCTTGGGGGGTCCTGGGGCTCACAATGAGCAGTTCTTC. Translated: CASSLGGPGAHNEQFF. Based on the CDR3 plus reference TRBV5-1 and TRBJ2-1, the full variable domain is KAGVTQTPRYLIKTRGQQVTLSCSPISGHRSVSWYQQTPGQGLQFLFEYFSETQRNKGNFPGRFSGRQFSNSRSEMNVSTLELGDSALYLCASSLGGPGAHNEQFFGPGTRLTVL.

The rearrangement uses TRBV5-6 and TRBJ1-2; maybe TRBD1 (6 bases). V was trimmed by 5 bases and J by 8 bases, leaving 19 bases between them. The V gene's germline CDR1 is SGHDT and CDR2 YYEEEE. This CDR3 has 14 amino acids. The CDR3 sequence is CASRTGPGASGYTF. The DNA of the CDR3 is TGTGCCAGCAGAACAGGGCCCGGAGCTAGCGGCTACACCTTC.

The rearrangement links TRBV27 to TRBJ1-3, with D maybe TRBD1 (5 bases). CDR1 is MNHEY and CDR2 is SMNVEV in the germline V gene (reference sequence). V gave up 8 bases and J gave up 2 bases, with 16 bases separating them. The CDR3 is made up of 15 amino acids. CDR3 coding DNA: TGTGCCAGCTCCATTCAGGGTTTAGCTGGAAACACCATATATTTT. This encodes CASSIQGLAGNTIYF.

The rearrangement uses TRBV4-3 and TRBJ1-5, with D hard to call. V lost 0 bases and J lost 9, with 9 bases in between. Germline CDR1 is LGHNA and CDR2 is YSLEER. The CDR3 consists of 13 residues. Here the CDR3 DNA reads TGCGCCAGCAGCCAAGATCCCGCGCGGCCCCAGCATTTT. It is translated as CASSQDPARPQHF.

The chain couples TRBV29-1 to TRBJ1-4; TRBD1 matches at 10 bases. Trimming took 2 bases from V and 8 from J; bases not matched to a gene: 5. CDR3 size: 14 residues. Looked up from germline, CDR1 is SQVTM and CDR2 is ANQGSEA. This CDR3 is CSVESGTGEEKLFF. The CDR3 DNA reads as TGCAGCGTTGAATCCGGGACAGGGGAAGAAAAACTGTTTTTT.

The chain has TRBV7-2 and TRBJ1-2, with D possibly matching TRBD1 (5 bases). CDR3 length: 14 amino acids. Per germline, CDR1 SGHTA and CDR2 FQGNSA. V was pared by 5 bases and J by 1 base, with 11 bases between. This CDR3 is CASSNWGGNYGYTF. The CDR3 DNA reads TGTGCCAGCAGCAACTGGGGGGGTAACTATGGCTACACCTTC.

This sequence joins TRBV20-1 and TRBJ1-5; 7 bases fit TRBD1. Looked up from germline, CDR1 is DFQATT and CDR2 is SNEGSKA (reference sequence). Trimming cost V 3 bases and J 5 bases; bases outside gene matches: 4. CDR3 length: 13 amino acids. CDR3 in DNA: TGCAGTGCTAGTAAAACAGGGGATCAGCCCCAGCATTTT. It specifies CSASKTGDQPQHF.

The V gene is TRBV7-6, the J gene TRBJ1-4; D uncertain. There are 11 residues in the CDR3. Trimming shortened V by 6 bases and J by 10 bases, and 9 bases separated the two germline ends. CDR1 is SGHVS and CDR2 is FNYEAQ in the germline V gene. CDR3: CASSSAGKLFF. For the CDR3, the DNA is TGTGCCAGCAGTTCCGCGGGAAAACTGTTTTTT. Drawing the rest from reference TRBV7-6 and TRBJ1-4, the complete variable domain is GAGVSQSPRYKVTKRGQDVALRCDPISGHVSLYWYRQALGQGPEFLTYFNYEAQQDKSGLPNDRFSAERPEGSISTLTIQRTEQRDSAMYRCASSSAGKLFFGSGTQLSVL.

This clone was detected only a few times. This rearrangement joins TRBV6-5 to TRBJ2-7, with 11 bases lining up with TRBD2. Germline values: CDR1 MNHEY, CDR2 SVGAGI. J gave up 5 bases and V 6 bases, and 3 bases lay outside the gene matches. This CDR3 comprises 13 residues. CDR3 residues: CASRLAGVNEQYF. CDR3 DNA sequence: TGTGCCAGCAGACTAGCGGGGGTCAACGAGCAGTACTTC.

Many counts were recorded for this clone. The chain employs TRBV10-2 and TRBJ2-7; maybe TRBD1 (6 bases). CDR1 and CDR2 (germline): WSHSY, SAAADI. This CDR3 is 16 amino acids long. V lost 0 bases and J 2 bases, leaving 14 bases between the germline ends. The CDR3 spells CASSESPHGQPYEQYF. The CDR3 DNA reads as TGCGCCAGCAGTGAGTCCCCACACGGACAGCCCTACGAGCAGTACTTC.

The J gene is TRBJ1-6, the V gene TRBV12-5; D is perhaps TRBD1 (5 bases). Trimming removed 3 bases from V and 6 bases from J, with 12 bases in between. The CDR3 runs to 15 residues. Germline-derived CDR1 and CDR2 are LGHNT and FRNRAP. Here the CDR3 DNA reads TGTGCTAGTGGTTTCAGGGCAGGCTCTAATTCACCCCTCCACTTT. Translation: CASGFRAGSNSPLHF. Looking up the rest from reference TRBV12-5 and TRBJ1-6 gives the full variable domain: DARVTQTPRHKVTEMGQEVTMRCQPILGHNTVFWYRQTMMQGLELLAYFRNRAPLDDSGMPKDRFSAEMPDATLATLKIQPSEPRDSAVYFCASGFRAGSNSPLHFGNGTRLTVT.

V gene TRBV15 combines with J gene TRBJ2-3; 8 nucleotides agree with TRBD1. The CDR3 totals 14 residues. CDR1 LNHNV and CDR2 YYDKDF come from the germline V gene (reference sequence). The V segment lost 4 bases and the J segment 4 bases; nucleotides outside the gene matches: 4. In DNA, the CDR3 is TGTGCCACCAGCATGCGACAGGGGCCAGATACGCAGTATTTT. Protein product: CATSMRQGPDTQYF.

The genes are TRBV6-2 or TRBV6-3 and TRBJ2-5; TRBD2 might be the D (6 bases). The CDR3 has 16 residues. V lost 6 bases to trimming and J lost 1 base, with 18 bases between them. Germline V lookup: CDR1 MNHEY, CDR2 SVGEGT. CDR3: CASSKIGGALQETQYF. The CDR3 bases are TGTGCCAGCAGCAAGATTGGAGGGGCCCTCCAAGAGACCCAGTACTTC.

The chain has TRBV12-2 and TRBJ2-2; TRBD1 is the table's D call, not checked against the DNA. TRBV12-2 represents a pseudogene. The CDR3 runs 15 residues. The DNA of the CDR3 is TGTGCAAGTACCGACCAGGACAGGGCCACCGGGGAGCTGTTTTTT. As protein: CASTDQDRATGELFF.

A word on this clone: The identical CDR3 is also encoded by other nucleotide sequences in the sample. The V gene is TRBV18, the J gene TRBJ2-5; D might be TRBD2 (5 bases). With 0 bases removed from V and 1 base from J, the gap between germline ends came to 6 bases. The CDR3 has 14 amino acids. CDR1 is KGHSH, CDR2 LQKENI, per germline. This CDR3 reads CASSPPAGQETQYF. The CDR3 DNA reads as TGTGCCAGCTCACCACCGGCGGGCCAAGAGACCCAGTACTTC.

The sample holds one count of this clone. The V call is TRBV10-3, the J call TRBJ2-7; TRBD1 agrees at 7 bases. CDR3 length equals 12 residues. With V trimmed by 11 bases and J by 1 base, 5 bases remained unmatched. Germline V gives CDR1 ENHRY, CDR2 SYGVKD. CDR3 DNA sequence: TGTGCCGTCATGGGACAGTCCTACGAGCAGTACTTC. Encoded protein: CAVMGQSYEQYF.

The chain has TRBV19 and TRBJ1-2, with 7 nucleotides matching TRBD1. The germline V gene has CDR1 LNHDA and CDR2 SQIVND (reference sequence). The CDR3 length is 13 residues. Trimming at V came to 8 bases and at J to 13 bases, leaving 16 bases not matched to a gene. The CDR3 loop reads CASGQDRVEVGTF. The CDR3 nucleotides read TGTGCCAGTGGACAGGACCGTGTAGAAGTTGGCACCTTC.

J is TRBJ2-2 and V is TRBV5-1, with D hard to call. V was trimmed by 4 bases and J by 0 bases, leaving 7 bases between them. Germline V gives CDR1 SGHRS, CDR2 YFSETQ. This CDR3 region has 14 residues. CDR3 DNA sequence: TGCGCCAGCAGCACAACAGCGAACACCGGGGAGCTGTTTTTT. It is translated as CASSTTANTGELFF.

The rearrangement joins TRBV6-5 to TRBJ1-2; TRBD1 is a possible D gene (6 bases). The germline V and J ends were trimmed by 0 bases and 4 bases, with 15 bases remaining between them. CDR1 MNHEY and CDR2 SVGAGI come from the germline V gene. The CDR3 sequence is 16 residues long. The CDR3: CASSYSSGDLGYGYTF. Here the CDR3 DNA reads TGTGCCAGCAGTTACTCATCAGGGGATTTGGGCTATGGCTACACCTTC.

The chain has TRBV7-9 and TRBJ2-3; 11 bases agree with TRBD2. The length of the CDR3 is 16 residues. Germline lookup yields CDR1 SEHNR and CDR2 FQNEAQ (reference sequence). The J segment lost 1 base and the V segment lost 3 bases, leaving 3 bases of the junction unmatched. The CDR3 nucleotides are TGTGCCAGCAGCTTGACTAGCGGGGTGCGCACAGATACGCAGTATTTT. Protein: CASSLTSGVRTDTQYF.

The rearrangement joins TRBV10-1 to TRBJ2-7; possible D gene TRBD2, 7 bases. Per the germline V gene, CDR1 is WNHNN and CDR2 is SYGVQD (reference sequence). This CDR3 region has 14 residues. The ends were cut back, 3 bases at V and 2 bases at J, with 11 bases in the middle. DNA for the CDR3: TGCGCCAGCAGTGAACAGGGAGGGGCCTACGAGCAGTACTTC. It encodes CASSEQGGAYEQYF.

The rearrangement uses TRBV23-1 and TRBJ1-2, with a tentative D call TRBD1 (6 bases). TRBV23-1 is given ORF status, its function remaining uncertain. V lost 10 bases to trimming and J lost 4 bases, with 13 bases between them. The CDR3 loop spans 12 amino acids. CDR3 in amino acids: CAIKRTVYGYTF. CDR3 bases: TGCGCCATCAAAAGGACAGTCTATGGCTACACCTTC.

The CDR3 loop reads CASSPGWQREHYGYTF. The CDR3 nucleotides read TGTGCCAGCAGCCCCGGTTGGCAGCGGGAGCACTATGGCTACACCTTC. This chain links TRBV5-6 with TRBJ1-2, with unresolved D. This CDR3 is 16 amino acids long. The V gene lost 4 bases and the J gene lost 3 bases, with 19 bases spanning the gap. CDR1 and CDR2 from the germline V gene are SGHDT and YYEEEE.